A selection of T cell receptor beta chains follows, all from one sample in a study of blood T cell repertoires in COVID-19. The method was immunoSEQ multiplex PCR; TCRdb's version includes in-frame clones alone and lacks a portion of them. The profile shows under 90,000 clones, around nine tenths of them singletons. The sequenced sample was peripheral blood. Receptors were obtained from a man aged 35 to 55 with COVID-19, enrolled during active disease. CDR3s include the opening cysteine and the closing phenylalanine or tryptophan. The D gene is left open where the match is weak. Clone size appears in some rows only: once, few, many, or a class for an expanded clone.

TRBJ1-3	.	TRBV10-3	.	CAISESDSRVGNTIYF	TGTGCCATCAGTGAGTCCGATTCGAGGGTGGGGAACACCATATATTTT
TRBJ2-5	once	TRBV5-1	TRBD2	CASSLDSGDTETQYF	TGCGCCAGCAGCTTGGATAGCGGGGATACGGAGACCCAGTACTTC
TRBJ2-5	.	TRBV5-1	TRBD2	CASSLGGLAGRETQYF	TGCGCCAGCAGCTTGGGGGGACTAGCGGGGAGAGAGACCCAGTACTTC
TRBJ2-3	once	TRBV4-1	.	CASSQDPGFGNTQYF	TGCGCCAGCAGCCAAGATCCCGGGTTCGGAAATACGCAGTATTTT
TRBJ1-2	.	TRBV2	TRBD1	CASTQDRDFYGYTF	TGTGCCAGCACGCAGGACAGGGACTTCTATGGCTACACCTTC
TRBJ1-3	.	TRBV7-9	.	CASSPFPGVRTGNTIYF	TGTGCCAGCAGCCCCTTCCCGGGGGTAAGAACTGGAAACACCATATATTTT
TRBJ2-2	once	TRBV5-4	TRBD1	CASSLKQGHTGELFF	TGTGCCAGCAGCTTAAAACAGGGGCACACCGGGGAGCTGTTTTTT
TRBJ1-6	.	TRBV30	TRBD1	CAWRDGLYGDRHNSPLHF	TGTGCCTGGAGGGACGGACTGTACGGGGACAGGCATAATTCACCCCTCCACTTT
TRBJ1-1	.	TRBV6-4	.	CASSADTNTEAFF	TGTGCCAGCAGTGCCGACACCAACACTGAAGCTTTCTTT
TRBJ2-5	.	TRBV14	.	CASSQGPAGETQYF	TGTGCCAGCAGCCAAGGACCCGCGGGGGAGACCCAGTACTTC
TRBJ1-6	.	TRBV23-1	.	CASSQSYRAGWVSPLHF	TGCGCCAGCAGTCAATCATACAGGGCAGGCTGGGTTTCACCCCTCCACTTT
TRBJ1-2	.	TRBV5-1	.	CASSTQGPHPYGYTF	TGCGCCAGCAGCACCCAGGGGCCGCATCCCTATGGCTACACCTTC
TRBJ1-3	.	TRBV7-2	.	CASSHGGASGNTIYF	TGTGCCAGCAGCCATGGAGGGGCCTCTGGAAACACCATATATTTT
TRBJ1-5	.	TRBV4-1	.	CASSRLPQGGVNQPQHF	TGCGCCAGCAGCCGATTACCTCAGGGTGGGGTCAATCAGCCCCAGCATTTT
TRBJ1-1	.	TRBV9	TRBD1	CASSVVPDPWTGPREAFF	TGTGCCAGCAGCGTAGTGCCCGACCCATGGACAGGGCCCCGAGAAGCTTTCTTT
TRBJ2-2	.	TRBV3-1/TRBV3-2	.	CASSQVETGELFF	TGTGCCAGCAGCCAAGTAGAAACCGGGGAGCTGTTTTTT
TRBJ2-5	.	TRBV7-7	.	CASSLDEGETQYF	TGTGCCAGCAGCTTAGACGAGGGCGAGACCCAGTACTTC
TRBJ1-1	once	TRBV28	.	CASTTGNKAEAFF	TGTGCCAGCACGACAGGTAATAAGGCTGAAGCTTTCTTT
TRBJ1-1	.	TRBV6-5	TRBD1	CAGHTGTGLSFF	TGTGCCGGTCATACCGGGACAGGGCTGTCTTTCTTT
TRBJ2-7	.	TRBV7-2	TRBD2	CASSLAAGAYEQYF	TGTGCCAGCAGCTTAGCGGCGGGAGCCTACGAGCAGTACTTC
TRBJ1-1	.	TRBV19	TRBD1	CASSIGDRPQNTEAFF	TGTGCCAGTAGTATAGGGGACAGGCCTCAGAACACTGAAGCTTTCTTT
TRBJ1-5	few	TRBV4-1	TRBD1	CASSPGQGPRRPQHF	TGCGCCAGCAGTCCGGGACAGGGGCCCCGTCGGCCCCAGCATTTT
TRBJ1-2	few	TRBV20-1	TRBD1	CSADDRGGYTF	TGCAGTGCTGACGACAGGGGTGGCTACACCTTC
TRBJ2-3	.	TRBV3-1/TRBV3-2	TRBD1	CASSRTGGWNTDTQYF	TGTGCCAGCAGCCGAACAGGGGGCTGGAACACAGATACGCAGTATTTT
TRBJ1-4	.	TRBV11-2	TRBD1	CASSFGQGDEKLFF	TGTGCCAGCAGCTTCGGACAGGGAGATGAAAAACTGTTTTTT
TRBJ2-5	.	TRBV3-1/TRBV3-2	TRBD1	CASSPRQSGGETQYF	TGTGCCAGCAGCCCCCGTCAATCAGGGGGAGAGACCCAGTACTTC
TRBJ2-7	.	TRBV2	.	CASSVRQRNEQYF	TGTGCCAGCAGTGTGAGACAGAGAAACGAGCAGTACTTC
TRBJ1-3	.	TRBV30	TRBD1	CAWGTGGNTIYF	TGTGCCTGGGGGACAGGGGGAAACACCATATATTTT
TRBJ1-6	.	TRBV7-9	.	CASSSTGGAGNSPLHF	TGTGCCAGCAGCTCCACCGGGGGGGCGGGTAATTCACCCCTCCACTTT
TRBJ1-5	.	TRBV14	.	CASSPLVAGHRPEGGNQPQHF	TGTGCCAGCAGCCCCCTAGTGGCAGGACACCGCCCCGAAGGGGGCAATCAGCCCCAGCATTTT
TRBJ1-1	few	TRBV11-2	.	CASSSGDTEAFF	TGTGCCAGCAGCTCGGGGGACACTGAAGCTTTCTTT
TRBJ2-5	.	TRBV9	.	CASSEAPMGETQYF	TGTGCCAGCAGCGAGGCCCCTATGGGCGAGACCCAGTACTTC
TRBJ1-1	.	TRBV4-1	.	CASSQDGNTEAFF	TGCGCCAGCAGCCAAGACGGGAACACTGAAGCTTTCTTT
TRBJ2-1	few	TRBV28	TRBD2	CASSGLAGGNEQFF	TGTGCCAGCAGTGGACTAGCGGGGGGCAATGAGCAGTTCTTC
TRBJ1-2	.	TRBV30	.	CAWALLEGFCTF	TGTGCCTGGGCACTCTTGGAGGGTTTTTGCACCTTC
TRBJ2-1	.	TRBV4-1	.	CASSQDLPTYNEQFF	TGCGCCAGCAGCCAAGATCTCCCTACCTACAATGAGCAGTTCTTC
TRBJ1-6	.	TRBV5-1	TRBD1	CASSLRTGVNSPLHF	TGCGCCAGCAGCTTGAGGACAGGGGTTAATTCACCCCTCCACTTT
TRBJ1-1	.	TRBV6-5	.	CASSYSKGMGTEAFF	TGTGCCAGCAGTTACTCGAAGGGGATGGGCACTGAAGCTTTCTTT
TRBJ2-3	.	TRBV6-1	.	CASSEVGARDTQYF	TGTGCCAGCAGTGAAGTTGGGGCCAGAGATACGCAGTATTTT
TRBJ1-2	.	TRBV28	TRBD1	CASKGAGHWSYGYTF	TGTGCCAGCAAGGGGGCGGGGCATTGGAGCTATGGCTACACCTTC
TRBJ2-1	.	TRBV28	TRBD2	CASSLGGGAYEQFF	TGTGCCAGCAGTTTAGGCGGGGGGGCCTATGAGCAGTTCTTC
TRBJ2-7	.	TRBV3-1/TRBV3-2	.	CASSRGPQGEQYF	TGTGCCAGCAGCCGAGGGCCCCAAGGAGAGCAGTACTTC
TRBJ2-2	once	TRBV10-1	TRBD2	CASSADPLAANTGELFF	TGCGCCAGCAGCGCCGATCCACTAGCGGCGAACACCGGGGAGCTGTTTTTT
TRBJ2-3	.	TRBV19	TRBD1	CASSLRQGKADTQYF	TGTGCCAGTAGTTTAAGACAGGGGAAGGCAGATACGCAGTATTTT
TRBJ1-2	.	TRBV30	.	CASEPMTGSYGYTF	TGTGCCTCGGAACCTATGACAGGCAGCTATGGCTACACCTTC
TRBJ2-7	.	TRBV28	.	CASSYGAGLEQYF	TGTGCCAGCAGCTACGGGGCGGGGCTCGAGCAGTACTTC
TRBJ1-1	.	TRBV6-5	.	CASKQAEYTEAFF	TGTGCCAGCAAACAGGCCGAATACACTGAAGCTTTCTTT
TRBJ2-2	.	TRBV19	.	CASMRGHINTGELFF	TGTGCCAGTATGAGGGGACACATAAACACCGGGGAGCTGTTTTTT
TRBJ1-3	few	TRBV3-1/TRBV3-2	TRBD1	CASSLGYRGSGNTIYF	TGTGCCAGCAGCCTTGGGTACAGGGGCTCGGGAAACACCATATATTTT
TRBJ1-1	.	TRBV21-1	.	CASSKDLRQGFGKAFF	TGTGCCAGCAGCAAAGACCTACGACAGGGTTTTGGGAAAGCTTTCTTT